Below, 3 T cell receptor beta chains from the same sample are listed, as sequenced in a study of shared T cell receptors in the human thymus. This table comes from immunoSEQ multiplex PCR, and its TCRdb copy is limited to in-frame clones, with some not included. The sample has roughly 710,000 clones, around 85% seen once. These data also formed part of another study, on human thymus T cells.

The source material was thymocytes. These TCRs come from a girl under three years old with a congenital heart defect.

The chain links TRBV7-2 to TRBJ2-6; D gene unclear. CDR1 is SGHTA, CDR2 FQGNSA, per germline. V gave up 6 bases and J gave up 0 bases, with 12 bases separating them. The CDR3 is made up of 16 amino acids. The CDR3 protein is CASRVRSASGANVLTF. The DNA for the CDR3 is TGTGCCAGCAGGGTGAGGTCCGCCTCTGGGGCCAACGTCCTGACTTTC.

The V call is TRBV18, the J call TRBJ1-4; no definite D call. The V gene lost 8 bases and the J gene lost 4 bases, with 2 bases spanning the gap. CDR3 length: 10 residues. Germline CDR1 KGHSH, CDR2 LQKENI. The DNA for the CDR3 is TGTGCCAGCCGTAATGAAAAACTGTTTTTT. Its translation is CASRNEKLFF.

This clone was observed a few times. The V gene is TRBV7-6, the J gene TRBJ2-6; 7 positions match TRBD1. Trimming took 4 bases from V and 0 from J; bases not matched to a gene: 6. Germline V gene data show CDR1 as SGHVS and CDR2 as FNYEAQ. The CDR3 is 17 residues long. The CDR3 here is CASSSGTETSGANVLTF. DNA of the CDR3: TGTGCCAGCAGCTCCGGGACAGAAACCTCTGGGGCCAACGTCCTGACTTTC.